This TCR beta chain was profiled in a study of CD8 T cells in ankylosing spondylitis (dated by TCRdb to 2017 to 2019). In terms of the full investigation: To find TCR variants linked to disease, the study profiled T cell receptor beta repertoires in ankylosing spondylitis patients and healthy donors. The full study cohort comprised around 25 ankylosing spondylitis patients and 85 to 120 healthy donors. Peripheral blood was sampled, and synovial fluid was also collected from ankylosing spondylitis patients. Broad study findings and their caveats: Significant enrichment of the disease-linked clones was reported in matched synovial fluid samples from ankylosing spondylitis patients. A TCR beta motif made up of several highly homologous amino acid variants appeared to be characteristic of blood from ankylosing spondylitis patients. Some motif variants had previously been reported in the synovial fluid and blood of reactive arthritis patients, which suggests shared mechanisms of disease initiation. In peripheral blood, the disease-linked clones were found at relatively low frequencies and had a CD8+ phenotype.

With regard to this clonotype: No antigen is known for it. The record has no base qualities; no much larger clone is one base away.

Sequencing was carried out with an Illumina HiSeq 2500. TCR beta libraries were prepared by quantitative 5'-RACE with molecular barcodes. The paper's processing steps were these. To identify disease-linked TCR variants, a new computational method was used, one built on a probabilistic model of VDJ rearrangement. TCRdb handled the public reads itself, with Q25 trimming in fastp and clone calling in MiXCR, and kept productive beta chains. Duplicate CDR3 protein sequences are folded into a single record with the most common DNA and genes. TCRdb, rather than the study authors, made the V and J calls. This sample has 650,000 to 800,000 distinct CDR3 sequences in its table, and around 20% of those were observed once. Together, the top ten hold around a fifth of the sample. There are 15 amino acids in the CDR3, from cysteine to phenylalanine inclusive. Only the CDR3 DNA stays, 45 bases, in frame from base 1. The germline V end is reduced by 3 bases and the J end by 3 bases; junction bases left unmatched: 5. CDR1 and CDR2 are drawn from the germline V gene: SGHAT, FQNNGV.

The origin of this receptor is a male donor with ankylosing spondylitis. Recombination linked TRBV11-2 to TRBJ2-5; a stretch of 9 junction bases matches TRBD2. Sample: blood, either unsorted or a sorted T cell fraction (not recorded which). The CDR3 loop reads CASSFQLAGKETQYF. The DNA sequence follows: TGTGCCAGCAGCTTCCAGCTAGCGGGGAAAGAGACCCAGTACTTC.